This record looks at one TCR beta chain sequence and its context. It has no known antigen specificity. No quality values exist for individual bases; no much larger clone is one base distant. The record originates from a study of T cell responses to AZD1222 COVID-19 vaccine (dated by TCRdb to the early 2020s). Notes on the research overall: AZD1222 recipients with second doses at about 4 weeks or about 12 weeks were pooled, because spike-specific TCR depth and breadth did not differ between schedules. A total of about 230 trial participants underwent TCR sequencing, of whom 200 to 220 received two doses of AZD1222 and around 26 received two doses of the MenACWY control vaccine. Trial participants were enrolled by age into subgroups of 18-55, 56-69 and 70-plus years, and about 150, 27 and 61 TCR-sequenced participants, respectively, were included in these subgroups.

The study at large found these results: Conclusions about previously exposed vaccinees were limited because only 6 or 7 AZD1222 recipients were SARS-CoV-2 seropositive at baseline. CD4 TCRs associated with the vaccine covered the entire spike protein, and the dominant responses were in regions 160-218 and 743-854. Participants were mostly white British and included more females than males, and it was suggested by the authors that clonal diversity may have been underestimated. After two AZD1222 doses, both the breadth and the depth of spike-specific TCRs were significantly higher than at day 0 and than in MenACWY recipients. Because no samples from the day 14 peak response were available, repertoires could be characterized only after the peak T cell response. In the small 56-69-year group, the increase in depth fell short of significance, most likely because of low power. Reportedly, almost half of the unique spike-specific TCRs recognized epitopes lying outside the regions that are mutated in the B.1.351 and B.1.1.7 variants.

The CDR3 regions of human TCRbeta chains were analyzed by immunosequencing. The paper's data handling went like this. Repertoire TCRs were checked for matches against a reference library of SARS-CoV-2-specific TCRs that had been generated using the MIRA antigen-specificity platform. Breadth was defined as the fraction of unique TCRs that were SARS-CoV-2-associated. Depth was defined as the fraction of total T cells that were SARS-CoV-2-associated. Each spike-specific TCR was assigned to its reactive spike region and to a CD4 or CD8 class using the MIRA data. Log10-transformed breadth and depth values were compared by one-way ANOVA with Sidak's multiple comparisons tests. In its TCRdb copy, this immuneACCESS table keeps in-frame sequences only and misses some clones. Where compared with another copy, unresolved V genes explain less than half of these, and the others have no known cause. V, J and clone size reflect that table, while D and trimming were determined from the DNA. Within this sample are 150,000 to 200,000 clones, with about nine tenths of them counted one time only. Approximately 1.4% of the sample is taken by the ten largest.

This specimen's time point label, per the study, means: baseline before first vaccination. Vaccinee samples came from UK trials COV001 and COV002, including a single-blind randomized controlled phase 2/3 trial of AZD1222 (ChAdOx1 nCoV-19) in healthy adults. For TCRbeta chain sequencing, PBMC samples from trial participants were taken at day 0 and at day 28 after the second dose. Including the terminal cysteine and phenylalanine, the CDR3 comprises 15 residues. Only the CDR3 part of the read is kept: 45 bases, read in frame from the first base. V loses 0 bases of germline sequence and J loses 3 bases, and the interval between the two ends is 12 bases. CDR1 and CDR2 are read off the germline V gene as KGHSH and LQKENI.

The origin of this receptor is an adult in good health. Specimen: peripheral blood, collected on day 0 of AZD1222 vaccination. The chain is encoded by TRBV18 joined to TRBJ2-7; a weak D assignment points to TRBD1 (6 bases agree). The nucleotides read TGTGCCAGCTCACCACCGACAGGCCGTATCTACGAGCAGTACTTC. It translates as CASSPPTGRIYEQYF.